The entry below gives a single TCR beta chain sequence along with its context. Its antigen is still unknown. Base qualities are not at hand, and no much larger clone is one base apart. The sample is drawn from a study of cytomegalovirus exposure and HLA in healthy donors (dated by TCRdb to 2016 to 2017). With respect to the entire study: An earlier analysis of under 600 of the donors reported about 250 Gb of sequence data and more than 90 million unique TCR beta sequences from 150 million to 200 million T cells. About 280 gigabases of sequencing data and 70 million to 95 million unique TCR sequences made up an early release that covered under 750 HLA-typed donors. Among the approximately 420 genotyped donors, approximately 81% belonged to the genetic ancestry cluster associated with self-reported Caucasian donors. The aim of the study was to test whether cataloging public T cell receptors could identify signatures of past pathogen exposure. The study used immunosequencing to profile the T cell repertoires of several hundred subjects and linked those repertoires to cytomegalovirus serostatus. A separate validation cohort of 90 to 150 different subjects was used in addition to the 666-subject first cohort. To predict cytomegalovirus infection status, the study combined high-throughput TCR immunosequencing, statistical association of individual TCRs with disease status, and machine learning. A later analysis re-examined previously published TCR beta repertoires from about 670 donors and added high-resolution HLA genotyping to investigate patterns of TCR occurrence. Rather than drawing on any new phenotypic data, the later analysis identified candidate immune exposures from TCR beta sequences and the way those sequences occurred across donors. An earlier analysis of 587 of the donors used high-throughput TCR beta sequencing to judge whether each TCR beta V gene segment behaved as functional or pseudogenic. Donor age, sex, ethnicity and CMV serostatus were compiled alongside the repertoire data. Genome-wide SNP genotypes for about 60% of the roughly 700 donors were used in a later genetic analysis, which treated that subset as a discovery cohort. All discovery cohort repertoires had been generated on a single sequencing platform. HLA typing included class I and class II loci at four-digit resolution. Typing coverage varied by locus: roughly 629-630 donors for A, B, C, DRB1 and DQB1; about 520 for DQA1; approximately 570 for DPA1; approximately 450 for DPB1. A few DR-DQ haplotypes were treated as single units for association and clustering because of strong linkage in the cohort. Among roughly 400 genotyped donors of the cohort, an average of roughly 230,000 unique TCR beta nucleotide sequences was sequenced per donor, of which roughly 17% were non-productive. The paper as a whole reports these results and caveats: A further reported finding was that TCR beta sequences accurately predicted the HLA-A and HLA-B alleles for most subjects in the first cohort. In a later analysis, several top co-occurrence clusters were reported to appear linked to parvovirus B19, influenza, CMV and Epstein-Barr virus. A later genetic analysis reported fewer N-insertions in productive TCRs among donors in an Asian-associated ancestry cluster than the roughly 620-donor mean. Most TCR sequences were observed very rarely across donors, whereas some public TCRs were present in many individuals. A cluster of highly shared sequence variants was judged likely to represent a technical artifact of the sequencing pipeline. In the study, 150 to 200 TCR beta chains were listed as associated with cytomegalovirus. The authors suggested that the approach could potentially be extended to other disease states and immunological phenotypes. A later genetic analysis associated a missense DCLRE1C variant with V-gene and J-gene trimming of TCR beta chains, and an independent cohort replicated the association. When HLA alleles, especially DR and DQ, strongly co-occurred, TCR associations were difficult to assign to individual alleles. The classifier was reported to diagnose cytomegalovirus status with high specificity and sensitivity in both the original cohort and the validation cohort. Because counts were too low, roughly 18 rarely observed V segments, including chromosome 9 orphons, were left out of the earlier analysis of some 600 of the donors. Because the 87-base-pair reads could not distinguish some IMGT-functional V segments, including TRBV6-2 and TRBV6-3, those segments were excluded. Sequencing depth was assumed to be roughly uniform across donors in the presence/absence analyses, though that assumption may not hold. Because HLA typing was unavailable for some donors at each locus, only the typed subset was used in association tests. According to a later analysis, most CMV-associated TCR beta chains appeared to be HLA-restricted, and the HLA associations seemed to be driven largely by CMV exposure. A later analysis found that HLA-associated TCR beta chains were more clonally expanded and had lower generation probabilities than equally common non-associated chains. Broadly in line with IMGT annotations, most TCR beta V segments showed up in productive rearrangements about 90% or about 30% of the time in an earlier analysis of 587 of the donors. Immune exposure information for the cohort was limited to CMV serostatus. In this cohort, only TCR beta chains were sequenced, and detectable features were limited by the absence of alpha or paired-chain data. In vitro tests confirmed that a few of the cytomegalovirus-associated TCR beta chains recognize cytomegalovirus antigens. A later analysis found that TCR association rates varied across HLA loci, with DRB1 alleles showing the most associated TCRs and HLA-C alleles the fewest. In a later analysis, 15,000 to 20,000 TCR beta sequences were associated with specific HLA alleles at a false discovery rate of 0.05. Linkage disequilibrium might explain the correlated functional status among segregating V segments, but an unknown experimental factor could not be excluded.

In total, more than 500 healthy bone marrow donors made up the cohort. At the time of sampling, every cohort member was nominally healthy, though immune exposures that went unrecorded were likely present. The donor was CMV seropositive and was included in the group of almost 300 seropositive cohort members. Each donor provided a peripheral blood sample, and peripheral blood mononuclear cells were used for TCR beta sequencing. The Qiagen DNeasy Blood Extraction Kit was used to extract genomic DNA from the blood cell samples. Libraries were prepared through the immunoSEQ multiplex PCR assay. The multiplex PCR relied on a mix of 60 forward primers for TCR Vbeta segments and 13 reverse primers for TCR Jbeta segments. Amplification of the CDR3 region of rearranged TCR beta genes was performed with a multiplex PCR assay on genomic DNA. The Illumina HiSeq System was used to sequence the amplified TCR beta libraries as 87-base-pair reads. In the original analysis: In a later analysis, some 80 million unique TCR beta chains were counted across the approximately 620 repertoires, and roughly 11 million of these chains were shared by at least two donors. A nearest-neighbor algorithm error-corrected the raw reads and collapsed the reads into unique sequences, merging closely related sequences to remove PCR and sequencing errors. Alignment of CDR3 sequences to IMGT reference sequences was used to assign V, D and J gene segments. For a sequence to be retained, a match of at least six nucleotides was required to both a V gene segment and a J gene segment. Rearrangements were called productive when the CDR3 lacked stop codons and stayed in frame with V and J; all others were non-productive. Following IMGT convention, CDR3 was defined as the stretch from the second conserved V-encoded cysteine up to the conserved J-encoded phenylalanine. The earlier analysis of about 500 of the donors excluded sequences that lacked an unambiguous match to a single V gene segment. In an earlier analysis of around 600 of the donors, V segments were called functional above 56.7% productive rearrangements and were called segregating when the between-donor standard deviation exceeded 5%. To diagnose cytomegalovirus status from the catalog of TCR beta chain sequences, a statistical classification framework was built. In a later analysis, V and J genes were assigned by comparing TCR nucleotide sequences against IMGT/GENE-DB human TR gene sequences. Using the TCRdist pipeline, a later analysis assigned CDR3 sequences along with most-parsimonious VDJ recombination scenarios. In a later analysis, each TCR beta chain was defined by its CDR3 amino acid sequence together with its V-gene family, and reads lacking a unique V-gene family were excluded. A later analysis removed nearly 600 highly shared, low-generation-probability nucleotide sequences to deal with suspected cross-contamination and a sequencing artifact. In a later analysis, a clonal expansion index was calculated for each public chain from normalized within-repertoire ranks of inferred template counts. In a later analysis, generation probabilities were computed with a VDJ recombination model fitted to out-of-frame rearrangements, and the resulting probabilities were checked against IGoR. In a later analysis, hypergeometric tests were used to score TCR-TCR, TCR-HLA and TCR-CMV co-occurrence, with a repertoire-size bias correction applied to TCR pairs. To estimate false discovery rates, a later analysis permuted the HLA or CMV assignments 20 times. In a later analysis, co-occurring TCRs were grouped using DBSCAN, with TCRdist sequence similarity added in when clustering inside HLA-allele-positive subsets. Co-occurrence clustering excluded repertoires with fewer than 30,000 or more than 120,000 public chains, plus five with anomalous nucleotide sharing. TCRdb stores this immuneACCESS table with in-frame sequences only. Part of the clones is absent; in the studies checked, under half of the shortfall reflects unresolved V genes, and no reason is known for the rest. That table furnishes V, J and clone size, whereas the DNA furnished D and trimming. The sample table lists 60,000 or so clones, roughly 80% of them with a count of one. Clones ranked in the top ten supply less than 25% of the sample.

V was cut back by 6 bases and J by 8 bases, leaving a gap of 22 bases between them. From its cysteine to its phenylalanine, the CDR3 spans 16 amino acids. Just the 48-base CDR3 DNA is kept, in frame starting at base 1. In the germline V gene (reference sequence), CDR1 corresponds to LNHDA and CDR2 to SQIVND. The receptor chain draws on TRBV19 and TRBJ2-2, with TRBD1 as a weak D call on 6 bases. This sequence originates from a woman in her forties in good health and CMV-seropositive. Material: PBMCs. DNA sequence: TGTGCCAGTAGAAGAAGGCCGACAGGCCTGATTGGGGAGCTGTTTTTT. Translated, this is CASRRRPTGLIGELFF.